This T cell receptor (beta chain) was sequenced for a study of T cells in Graves' hyperthyroidism and ophthalmopathy. TCR beta CDR3 regions were amplified from RNA. First-round RT-PCR with HTBI primers amplified the TCR CDR3 region. TCRdb reprocessed the multiplex PCR reads with MiXCR, giving one entry per CDR3 protein. The sample yields about 640,000 distinct CDR3 sequences, less than 25% seen once. The CDR3 has 16 amino acids. The germline CDR1 and CDR2 sequences are SGHTA and FQGNSA. V lost 5 bases, J lost 4 bases, and 18 bases lay in between. Researchers barred patients who had uncontrolled infection, other autoimmune disease, pregnancy or lactation. This clonotype was seen at least ten times.

The sequenced sample was blood. This chain links TRBV7-2 with TRBJ2-1, with D tentatively TRBD1 (7 bases). The origin of this receptor is a man aged 25-45 years with Graves' ophthalmopathy. The CDR3 reads CASSRRDTGQYNEQFF. As DNA, the CDR3 is TGTGCCAGCAGCCGGCGGGATACGGGACAGTACAATGAGCAGTTCTTC.